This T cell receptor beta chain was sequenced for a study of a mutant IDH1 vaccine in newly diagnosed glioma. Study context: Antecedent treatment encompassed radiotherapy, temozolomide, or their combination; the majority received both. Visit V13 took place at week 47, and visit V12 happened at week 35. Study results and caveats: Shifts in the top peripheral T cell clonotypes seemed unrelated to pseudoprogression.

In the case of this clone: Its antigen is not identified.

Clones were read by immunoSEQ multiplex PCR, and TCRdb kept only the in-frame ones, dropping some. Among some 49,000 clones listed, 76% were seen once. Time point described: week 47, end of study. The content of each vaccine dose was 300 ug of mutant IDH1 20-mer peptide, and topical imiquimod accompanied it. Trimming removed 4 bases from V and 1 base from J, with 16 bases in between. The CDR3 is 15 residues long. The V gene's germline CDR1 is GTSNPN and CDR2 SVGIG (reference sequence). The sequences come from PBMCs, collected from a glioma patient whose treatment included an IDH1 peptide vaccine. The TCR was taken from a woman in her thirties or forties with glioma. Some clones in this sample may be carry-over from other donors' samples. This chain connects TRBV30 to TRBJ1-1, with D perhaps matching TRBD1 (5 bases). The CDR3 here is CAWNGETETNTEAFF. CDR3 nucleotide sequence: TGTGCCTGGAATGGGGAGACAGAAACGAACACTGAAGCTTTCTTT.